A single count supports the clone carrying this T cell receptor (beta chain). The data derive from a study of control samples from healthy donors and cancer patients. Looked up from germline, CDR1 is MGHRA and CDR2 is YSYEKL. Germline trimming cut 3 bases from V and 3 bases from J; bases unmatched to any gene: 14. This CDR3 is 17 amino acids long. Profiled with immunoSEQ multiplex PCR; TCRdb holds only in-frame clones, not every one. This table has 150,000 or so clones, about 90% appearing once. The chain joins TRBV4-1 to TRBJ2-7; 7 nucleotides agree with TRBD1. Sequenced: blood. The TCR sequence derives from a man between 25 and 39 years old in good health. The CDR3, as DNA: TGCGCCAGCAGCCAGGACGTCACAGGGGAAGGATACTACGAGCAGTACTTC. Translation gives CASSQDVTGEGYYEQYF.